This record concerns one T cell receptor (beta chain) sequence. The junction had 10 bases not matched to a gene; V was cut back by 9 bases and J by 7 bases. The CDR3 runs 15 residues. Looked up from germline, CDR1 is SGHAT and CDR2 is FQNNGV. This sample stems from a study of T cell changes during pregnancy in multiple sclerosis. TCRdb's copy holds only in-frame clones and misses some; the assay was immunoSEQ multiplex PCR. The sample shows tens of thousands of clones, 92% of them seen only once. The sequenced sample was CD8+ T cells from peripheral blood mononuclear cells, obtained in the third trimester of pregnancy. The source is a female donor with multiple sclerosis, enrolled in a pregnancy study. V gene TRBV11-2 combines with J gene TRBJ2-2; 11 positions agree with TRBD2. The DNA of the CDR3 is TGTGCCAGTGGGGTTAGCGGGAGGGCGAACGGGGAGCTGTTTTTT. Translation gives CASGVSGRANGELFF.